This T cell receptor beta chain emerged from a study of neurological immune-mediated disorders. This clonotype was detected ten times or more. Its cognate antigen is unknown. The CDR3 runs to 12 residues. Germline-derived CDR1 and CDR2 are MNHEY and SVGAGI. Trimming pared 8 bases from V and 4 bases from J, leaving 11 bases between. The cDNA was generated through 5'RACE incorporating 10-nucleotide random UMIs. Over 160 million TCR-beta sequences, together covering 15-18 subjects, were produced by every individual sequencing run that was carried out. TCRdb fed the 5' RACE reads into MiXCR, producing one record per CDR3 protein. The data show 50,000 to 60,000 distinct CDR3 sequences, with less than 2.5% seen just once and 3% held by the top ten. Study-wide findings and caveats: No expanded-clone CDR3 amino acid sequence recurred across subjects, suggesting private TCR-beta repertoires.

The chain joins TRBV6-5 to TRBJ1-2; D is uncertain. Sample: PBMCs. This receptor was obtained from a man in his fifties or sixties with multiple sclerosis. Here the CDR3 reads CASLRSGYGYTF. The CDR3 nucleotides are TGTGCCAGCCTTCGGTCGGGCTATGGCTACACCTTC.